The clone carrying this T cell receptor beta chain was detected many times. The time point denotes: blood at routine non-recurrence follow-up after resection. The input material, whole RNA from tumor, nontumor lung or frozen PBMC, was sequenced unsorted. Via MiXCR, TCRdb re-called the 5' RACE reads, giving one row per CDR3 protein. The repertoire holds about 26,000 distinct CDR3 sequences, with approximately 6% as singletons. V was clipped by 5 bases and J by 4 bases, with 20 bases between them. The V gene's germline CDR1 is SGHTA and CDR2 FQGTGA. The CDR3 runs 16 residues. This entry is derived from a study of spatial heterogeneity in lung cancer. At the level of the study: The study sequenced follow-up PBMC samples when they were available, at a median of around 2 years after resection.

This chain connects TRBV7-3 to TRBJ2-5, with D perhaps TRBD1 or TRBD2 (5 bases each). The sequences come from PBMCs, collected at follow-up. The TCR originated in a male donor with early-stage non-small cell lung cancer. The CDR3 is CASSPGWGTGGETQYF. The CDR3 nucleotides read TGTGCCAGCAGCCCCGGGTGGGGCACCGGAGGAGAGACCCAGTACTTC.